The TCR beta chain described here comes from a study of T cell repertoires in cytomegalovirus infection (dated by TCRdb to about 2019). Background for the entire study: Because public TCR beta signatures pointed to carriage of CMV infection together with the matching HLA type, the HLA type of each donor mattered for the analysis.

Instrument used: Illumina HiSeq 1500. The raw public data were reprocessed by TCRdb itself: fastp quality trimming at Q25, MiXCR clonotype calling, in-frame beta chains only. Each record represents a unique CDR3 protein, reported with the most common genes and DNA among its rows. A total of about 680,000 distinct CDR3 sequences appear in this sample, 20% to 25% of them only once. Under 8.5% of the sample belongs to the ten largest clones. What the authors observed across the whole study: In the ex vivo response, HLA-C-restricted CMV-specific TCR beta clonotypes were dominant, and in two of eight donors the single most frequent clonotype came from this HLA-C-restricted group. Carriers of CMV infection plus the relevant HLA type were discriminated by the cumulative frequency of public TCR beta family members in the study cohort and in an independent approximately 400-donor cohort.

Remarks on this clonotype: Its target antigen remains unknown. A read error is possible here, since a much larger clone lies one base away.

The CDR3, from cysteine to phenylalanine, totals 11 residues. The sequence is cut down to CDR3 DNA, 33 bases in frame from base 1. The junction shows trimming of 3 bases on V and 6 bases on J, plus 5 bases between the germline ends. The material sequenced was CD8+ T cells from PBMCs. The chain is assembled from TRBV12-3 or TRBV12-4 and TRBJ1-2, with no D gene named confidently. This receptor was identified in a human donor in good health (CMV status not recorded). Some clones in this sample may be carry-over from other donors' samples. This receptor carries the CDR3 CASSFWDGYTF. The DNA reads as follows: TGTGCCAGCAGTTTTTGGGATGGCTACACCTTC.